The 25 T cell receptor beta chains below all came from one sample that was sequenced in a study of blood T cell repertoires in COVID-19. TCRdb's copy holds only in-frame clones and misses some; the assay was immunoSEQ multiplex PCR. This sample has some 200,000 clones, with around 92% found just once. The specimen sequenced was peripheral blood. Receptors were obtained from a young man with acute or convalescent COVID-19.

The gene calls are TRBV19 and TRBJ1-3; D gene uncertain. The germline gives CDR1 LNHDA, CDR2 SQIVND (reference sequence). The V end lost 9 bases, the J end lost 4 bases, and 19 bases lay between the germline ends. This CDR3 spans 15 amino acids. CDR3 bases: TGTGCCAGCCAAGATCGCGGGGTGGTGGGAAACACCATATATTTT. Its translation: CASQDRGVVGNTIYF.

This clone was picked up one time. V gene TRBV3-1 (or the pseudogene TRBV3-2) combines with J gene TRBJ1-6; no reliable D call. Trimming took 4 bases from V and 5 from J, leaving 6 bases between them. This CDR3 spans 13 amino acids. The germline V gene encodes CDR1 LGHDT and CDR2 YNNKEL (reference sequence). The CDR3 coding sequence is TGTGCCAGCAGCCGATCAGATAATTCACCCCTCCACTTT. Its protein product is CASSRSDNSPLHF.

The chain is built from TRBV4-1 and TRBJ1-5; 8 bases line up with TRBD1. The CDR3 is made up of 15 amino acids. J gave up 0 bases and V 7 bases, and 5 bases lay outside the gene matches. CDR1 and CDR2 from the germline V gene are MGHRA and YSYEKL. CDR3 bases: TGCGCCAGCACCCGGGACAGGAGTAGCAATCAGCCCCAGCATTTT. Its translation: CASTRDRSSNQPQHF.

The chain employs TRBV6-5 and TRBJ1-5, with D hard to call. The CDR3 sequence is 14 residues long. Germline V lookup: CDR1 MNHEY, CDR2 SVGAGI. The V end lost 4 bases, the J end lost 1 base, and 8 bases lay between the germline ends. The CDR3, as DNA: TGTGCCAGCAGTTCCCCGGGAAGCAATCAGCCCCAGCATTTT. Translated: CASSSPGSNQPQHF.

The chain combines TRBV14 with TRBJ1-4; 8 nucleotides match TRBD1. Unmatched junction bases numbered 4, after V lost 0 bases and J lost 7 bases. CDR3 size: 15 residues. In germline, CDR1 is SGHDN, CDR2 FVKESK. CDR3 nucleotides: TGTGCCAGCAGCCAAGAAAGGACAGGGCTTGAAAAACTGTTTTTT. Protein: CASSQERTGLEKLFF.

J is TRBJ2-5 and V is TRBV19; 8 bases are shared with TRBD2. CDR1 and CDR2 (germline): LNHDA, SQIVND (reference sequence). The CDR3 totals 15 residues. J was trimmed by 3 bases and V by 8 bases; bases with no gene match: 11. The CDR3 loop reads CASRAAGTREETQYF. The CDR3, as DNA: TGTGCCAGTCGGGCAGCCGGGACTAGAGAAGAGACCCAGTACTTC.

This chain connects TRBV9 to TRBJ2-7; unclear D gene. V was trimmed by 0 bases and J by 9 bases, leaving 16 bases between them. The CDR3 covers 14 residues. The V gene's germline CDR1 is SGDLS and CDR2 YYNGEE. CDR3 in amino acids: CASSVGLRGEGQYF. In nucleotides, the CDR3 is TGTGCCAGCAGCGTAGGTCTCAGAGGAGAAGGGCAGTACTTC.

This CDR3 reads CASSPLLGGEQFF. DNA for the CDR3: TGTGCCAGCTCACCACTCCTCGGTGGTGAGCAGTTCTTC. This chain uses TRBV18 with TRBJ2-1; D is unresolved. The CDR3 consists of 13 residues. Germline CDR1 is KGHSH and CDR2 is LQKENI. Trimming left V 1 base short and J 9 bases short, with 10 bases between.

This clone was picked up a small number of times. The CDR3 coding sequence is TGTGCCAGCAGCCAAGAGTTAGCAGGGGATTTTAACTATGGCTACACCTTC. Amino acids: CASSQELAGDFNYGYTF. The rearrangement joins TRBV3-1 (or the pseudogene TRBV3-2) to TRBJ1-2; TRBD1 might be the D (6 bases). This CDR3 spans 17 amino acids. Per the germline V gene, CDR1 is LGHDT and CDR2 is YNNKEL (reference sequence). V shed 0 bases and J shed 1 base, with 15 bases lying between them.

The rearrangement uses TRBV19 and TRBJ1-2; D possibly corresponds to TRBD1 (5 bases). Germline CDR1 reads LNHDA; CDR2 reads SQIVND (reference sequence). Trimming cost V 7 bases and J 0 bases, with 12 bases left between them. This CDR3 has 14 residues. The CDR3 DNA is TGTGCCAGTACCCCGGGACTAGCTAACTATGGCTACACCTTC. This translates into CASTPGLANYGYTF.

The chain couples TRBV11-2 to TRBJ1-1; 7 positions agree with TRBD1. The germline CDR1 and CDR2 sequences are SGHAT and FQNNGV. There are 14 residues in the CDR3. The J segment lost 1 base and the V segment lost 5 bases, leaving 4 bases of the junction unmatched. The CDR3 protein is CASSPRTGNTEAFF. CDR3 nucleotide sequence: TGTGCCAGCAGCCCCCGGACAGGGAACACTGAAGCTTTCTTT.

The chain has TRBV18 and TRBJ2-2, with TRBD1 matching over 8 bases. The CDR3 is 15 amino acids. Germline V lookup: CDR1 KGHSH, CDR2 LQKENI. Trimming removed 4 bases from V and 0 bases from J; junction bases left unmatched: 1. The CDR3 DNA sequence: TGTGCCAGCTCACGGGACAGGACGAACACCGGGGAGCTGTTTTTT. It encodes CASSRDRTNTGELFF.

V is TRBV2 and J is TRBJ2-5, with D perhaps matching TRBD1 (5 bases). Trimming cost V 3 bases and J 3 bases, with 8 bases left between them. Germline assignment: CDR1 SNHLY and CDR2 FYNNEI. This CDR3 is 13 amino acids long. The CDR3 here is CASSDDREETQYF. Here the CDR3 DNA reads TGTGCCAGCAGTGATGACAGAGAAGAGACCCAGTACTTC.

This clone was counted only a few times. The CDR3 DNA follows: TGTGCCAGCAGTTTACAGGGGTGGGCCTACACCTTC. Encoded protein: CASSLQGWAYTF. The rearrangement uses TRBV28 and TRBJ1-2; D perhaps matches TRBD1 (6 bases). The CDR3 runs 12 residues. The ends were cut back, 2 bases at V and 10 bases at J, with 11 bases in the middle. Per germline, CDR1 MDHEN and CDR2 SYDVKM.

This chain links TRBV28 with TRBJ1-5; D remains ambiguous. The CDR3 extends over 18 amino acids. Germline-derived CDR1 and CDR2 are MDHEN and SYDVKM. V was pared by 3 bases and J by 4 bases, with 22 bases between. CDR3 DNA: TGTGCCAGCAGTTTCGACCCTGGCGGACCGGGATCGAATCAGCCCCAGCATTTT. This translates into CASSFDPGGPGSNQPQHF.

The chain combines TRBV10-1 with TRBJ1-1; D uncertain. Trimming stripped 0 bases from V and 6 bases from J, with 14 bases between. Germline-derived CDR1 and CDR2 are WNHNN and SYGVQD (reference sequence). This CDR3 is 15 amino acids long. The CDR3 DNA is TGCGCCAGCAGTGAGTCGACGGGAGGGTGGGCTGAAGCTTTCTTT. Its translation: CASSESTGGWAEAFF.

The count of this clone is one. The chain combines TRBV5-1 with TRBJ2-1, with TRBD2 identical over 7 bases. The germline gives CDR1 SGHRS, CDR2 YFSETQ. The CDR3 runs 13 residues. The ends lost 3 bases at V and 8 bases at J; junction bases unmatched: 5. Here the CDR3 DNA reads TGCGCCAGCAGCTCGCGGGAGTACCATGAGCAGTTCTTC. This sequence encodes CASSSREYHEQFF.

The rearrangement joins TRBV4-2 to TRBJ2-7; 9 bases agree with TRBD1. J lost 6 bases, V lost 0 bases, and 6 bases had no gene match. Germline V gene sequence: CDR1 LGHNA, CDR2 YNFKEQ. The CDR3 covers 15 residues. This CDR3 is CASSQDLTGGGEQYF. CDR3 nucleotide sequence: TGTGCCAGCAGCCAAGATCTGACAGGGGGGGGCGAGCAGTACTTC.

The rearrangement uses TRBV5-1 and TRBJ1-6; TRBD1 matches 10 bases. This CDR3 is built from 17 residues. The trim removed 6 bases at V and 7 bases at J, leaving 13 bases unmatched. Germline CDR1 is SGHRS and CDR2 is YFSETQ. CDR3 bases: TGCGCCAGCACCCAAAATGTTCCGGGACAGGGGAATTCACCCCTCCACTTT. Translated, it gives CASTQNVPGQGNSPLHF.

The chain recombines TRBV14 with TRBJ2-7, with TRBD1 matching over 7 bases. V dropped 4 bases and J dropped 3; count of bases not matched to a gene: 6. CDR3 length equals 14 residues. Germline CDR1 and CDR2: SGHDN and FVKESK. The CDR3 reads CASSPLGQFYEQYF. The CDR3 nucleotides read TGTGCCAGCAGCCCGCTGGGACAGTTCTACGAGCAGTACTTC.

The genes are TRBV3-1 (or the pseudogene TRBV3-2) and TRBJ2-4, with 7 nucleotides matching TRBD2. CDR1 LGHDT and CDR2 YNNKEL come from the germline V gene (reference sequence). There are 12 residues in the CDR3. The V segment lost 2 bases and the J segment 10 bases; nucleotides outside the gene matches: 2. CDR3 sequence reads: CASSQSSGIQYF. The CDR3 region has the DNA TGTGCCAGCAGCCAAAGTAGCGGGATTCAGTACTTC.

The genes are TRBV12-3 or TRBV12-4 and TRBJ2-1; no clear D. The CDR3 totals 11 residues. V lost 4 bases, J lost 7 bases, and 5 bases lay in between. CDR3 nucleotide sequence: TGTGCCAGCAGTTCCTTTAATGAGCAGTTCTTC. It is translated as CASSSFNEQFF.

The genes are TRBV6-6 and TRBJ1-1, with a possible D match to TRBD1 (5 bases). V was shortened by 2 bases and J by 3 bases, with 10 bases between the two germline ends. CDR3 length: 14 amino acids. Germline V gene data show CDR1 as MNHNY and CDR2 as SVGAGI (reference sequence). CDR3 protein: CASSYTQGDTEAFF. The CDR3 DNA is TGTGCCAGCAGTTACACCCAGGGTGACACTGAAGCTTTCTTT.

This chain connects TRBV5-1 to TRBJ2-7; 7 nucleotides line up with TRBD1. After removal of 0 bases from V and 4 bases from J, the junction contained 4 bases not matched to a gene. Germline V gene lookup returns CDR1 SGHRS and CDR2 YFSETQ. CDR3 size: 14 residues. As DNA, the CDR3 is TGCGCCAGCAGCTTGGAGGGGGCTTTTTACGAGCAGTACTTC. It is translated as CASSLEGAFYEQYF. Looking up the rest from reference TRBV5-1 and TRBJ2-7 gives the full variable domain: KAGVTQTPRYLIKTRGQQVTLSCSPISGHRSVSWYQQTPGQGLQFLFEYFSETQRNKGNFPGRFSGRQFSNSRSEMNVSTLELGDSALYLCASSLEGAFYEQYFGPGTRLTVT.

This chain links TRBV6-5 with TRBJ1-1, with TRBD1 matching 7 bases. J gave up 1 base and V 7 bases, and 6 bases lay outside the gene matches. CDR1 and CDR2 (germline): MNHEY, SVGAGI. The CDR3 totals 14 residues. In DNA, the CDR3 is TGTGCCAGCATTAAGACAGGGACGAACACTGAAGCTTTCTTT. The encoded protein is CASIKTGTNTEAFF.